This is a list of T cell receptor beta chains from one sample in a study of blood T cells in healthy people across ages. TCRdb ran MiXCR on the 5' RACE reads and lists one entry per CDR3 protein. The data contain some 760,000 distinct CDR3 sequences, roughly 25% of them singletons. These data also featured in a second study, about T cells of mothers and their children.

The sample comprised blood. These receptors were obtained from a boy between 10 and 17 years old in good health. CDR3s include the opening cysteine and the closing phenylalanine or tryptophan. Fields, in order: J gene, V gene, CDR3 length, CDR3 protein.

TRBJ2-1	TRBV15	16	CATSNEAGGYYNEQFF
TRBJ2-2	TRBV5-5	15	CASSLVPRNTGELFF
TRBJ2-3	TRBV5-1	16	CASSLEFSGSTDTQYF
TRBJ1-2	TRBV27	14	CASSPSGTGYGYTF
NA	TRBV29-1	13	CSVDGRGVNEQFF
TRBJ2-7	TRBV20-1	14	CSPRSGGSGHEQYF
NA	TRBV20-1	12	CSGLAGSHEQYF
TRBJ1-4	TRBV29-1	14	CSVEMTGVGEKLFF
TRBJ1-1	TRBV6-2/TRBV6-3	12	CASKYRGRQAFF
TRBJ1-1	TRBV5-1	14	CASSAGDRNTEAFF
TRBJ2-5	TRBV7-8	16	CASSFSIGGSQETQYF
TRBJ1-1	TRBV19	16	CASSITWGNANTEAFF
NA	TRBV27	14	CASSVLQGSYEQYF
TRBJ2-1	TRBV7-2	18	CASSPRTSGQSSYNEQFF
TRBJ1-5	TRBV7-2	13	CASSLRRDQPQHF